A single T cell receptor (beta chain) is shown here with its context. The data stem from a study of blood T cell repertoires in COVID-19. Study-wide background: From the United States, Italy and Spain came samples of acute and convalescent COVID-19. PBMCs, B-cell-depleted T cells, or T cells were the source of the cDNA or gDNA that made up the material.

Per the original methods: The assay estimated nucleated cells by amplifying reference gene primers. Produced via immunoSEQ multiplex PCR; TCRdb's table is partial and in-frame only. The D gene and trimming were derived from the DNA, and the V and J assignments and clone size from that table. The data contain roughly 40,000 clones, over 70% of them singletons. Sequenced material: peripheral blood. This clonotype originated in a woman of 80 years or more with acute or convalescent COVID-19.

The CDR3 bases are TGTGCCAGCAGAGGGACTAGCCCAGATACGCAGTATTTT. It encodes CASRGTSPDTQYF. This chain connects TRBV12-3 or TRBV12-4 to TRBJ2-3; TRBD2 aligns across 9 bases. The CDR3 totals 13 residues. The V segment lost 6 bases and the J segment 4 bases; nucleotides outside the gene matches: 2.